This T cell receptor (beta chain) is drawn from a study of blood T cells in healthy people across ages. This clonotype has more than one count but fewer than ten. Its antigen remains unknown. One end of the junction fails to match germline, which may point to a read error. Germline V gives CDR1 KGHSH, CDR2 LQKENI. The CDR3 is 13 residues long. A sample-barcoded 5' primer and a J-beta primer mix were used in a second PCR of roughly 6 to 11 cycles. TCRdb reanalysed the 5' RACE reads using MiXCR and keeps one entry per CDR3 protein. This sample has 1.5 million to 2 million distinct CDR3 sequences, with around 42% found just once. Donation came from healthy Caucasian individuals in Russia who were aged 6 to 90. Broader study findings: Naive T cell percentage and TCR beta diversity correlated strongly. Long-lived donors exceeded aged donors in naive CD4+ cells and diversity. CMV status of donors was unknown, possibly confounding expanded clonotype changes.

J is TRBJ2-5 and V is TRBV18; D uncertain. This TCR derives from a human donor in good health. Sequencing was performed on blood. CDR3 sequence reads: CASSPRQQEAQYF. Here the CDR3 DNA reads TGTGCCAGCTCACCACGCCAACAAGAGGCCCAGTACTTC. The full variable domain, rest sourced from reference TRBV18 and TRBJ2-5, is NAGVMQNPRHLVRRRGQEARLRCSPMKGHSHVYWYRQLPEEGLKFMVYLQKENIIDESGMPKERFSAEFPKEGPSILRIQQVVRGDSAAYFCASSPRQQEAQYFGPGTRLLVL.